This T cell receptor beta chain comes out of a study of regulatory T cells in long-lasting Graves disease. Study-wide background: Persistent cases took antithyroid drugs over 5 years and stayed TSH receptor antibody positive.

In its sample, this clonotype was seen many times. At one end the junction does not follow the germline gene, possibly because of a read error. Germline-derived CDR1 and CDR2 are MNHNS and SASEGT. The CDR3 totals 15 residues. The time point here: persistent/refractory GD, antithyroid drugs over 5 years with positive TRAb. RNA from PBMCs was the source of the TCR library. In each case, Graves' disease was diagnosed per American Thyroid Association guidelines. Through Arm-PCR of CDR3 regions and iRepertoire HTBI primers, TCR beta libraries were built. One entry per CDR3 protein, called by TCRdb with MiXCR from the multiplex PCR reads. Of around 400,000 distinct CDR3 sequences in the sample, roughly a fifth were seen once.

Specimen: peripheral blood mononuclear cells (PBMCs), collected when the disease was refractory, from a patient treated with antithyroid drugs. V and J are TRBV6-1 and TRBJ1-6; D not resolved. This TCR was recovered from a female donor with Graves disease. CDR3 amino acids: CASSPRGADNSPLHF. CDR3 coding DNA: TGCGCCAGCTCGCCCCGGGGTGCGGATAATTCACCCCTCCACTTT.